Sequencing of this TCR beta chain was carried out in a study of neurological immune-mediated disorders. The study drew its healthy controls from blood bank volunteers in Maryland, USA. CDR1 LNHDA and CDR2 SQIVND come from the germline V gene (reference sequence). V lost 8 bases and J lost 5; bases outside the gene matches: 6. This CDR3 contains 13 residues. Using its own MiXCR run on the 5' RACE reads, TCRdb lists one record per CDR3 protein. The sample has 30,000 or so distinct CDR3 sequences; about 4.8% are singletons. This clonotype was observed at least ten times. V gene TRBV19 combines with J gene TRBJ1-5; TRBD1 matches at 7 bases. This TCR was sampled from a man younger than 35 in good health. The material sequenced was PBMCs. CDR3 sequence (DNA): TGTGCCAGTGACGGACAGGCCTATCAGCCCCAGCATTTT. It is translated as CASDGQAYQPQHF.